Sequencing of this T cell receptor beta chain was carried out in a study of cytomegalovirus exposure and HLA in healthy donors. The PCR ran on 60 Vbeta and 13 Jbeta primers. Original data processing: In a later analysis, of about 80 million unique beta chains, about 12 million appeared in at least two donors. The method was immunoSEQ multiplex PCR; TCRdb's version includes in-frame clones alone and lacks a portion of them. The V and J calls and the clone size are those of that table, but D and trimming were determined from the DNA. The table lists about 200,000 clones, about 78% of them singletons. Overall study results and limits: The listing of roughly 160 TCR beta chains classed them as cytomegalovirus-associated. Most of the TCR beta V segments (in an earlier analysis) were productive either about 87% or about 30% of the time. Association with HLA alleles at 0.05 false discovery rate was found for roughly 17,000 TCR beta sequences in a later analysis.

Regarding this clone: Its antigen is as yet unknown.

Sequenced material: PBMCs. The clonotype originates from a woman in her 30s in good health and CMV-seronegative.

CDR3 protein: CSVEDLAGGQETQYF. The CDR3 DNA is TGCAGCGTTGAAGACCTAGCGGGGGGGCAGGAGACCCAGTACTTC. This chain connects TRBV29-1 to TRBJ2-5; 12 bases are a match to TRBD2. Germline loops: CDR1 SQVTM, CDR2 ANQGSEA. This CDR3 spans 15 amino acids. The trim removed 0 bases at V and 5 bases at J, leaving 4 bases unmatched.